This TCR beta chain comes out of a study of siplizumab effects on memory and regulatory T cells. Roughly 90,000 TCR templates per sample were sequenced. Clones were read by immunoSEQ multiplex PCR, and TCRdb kept only the in-frame ones, dropping some. The sample lists 100,000 or so clones, 94% occurring once. Comments on this clone: Its cognate antigen is unknown.

Between the trimmed V and J ends, which lost 5 bases and 7 bases, there was a span of 15 bases. Germline CDR1 is MNHEY and CDR2 is SVGAGI. The CDR3 consists of 14 residues. Findings of the study overall: There appeared to be greater diversity in naive T cells than in memory cells, and naive T cells seemed major contributors to the alloresponse. A significant reduction in alloreactive sequences traceable to unstimulated CD4+ memory cells was produced by siplizumab. Whether the proliferating Tregs (from siplizumab cultures) were suppressive was not confirmed.

The origin of this receptor is a human donor in good health. The specimen sequenced was non-Treg CD4+ T cells sorted from blood. V is TRBV6-5 and J is TRBJ1-5; the D gene is possibly TRBD1 (6 bases). CDR3 in amino acids: CASSQQGPGQPQHF. The CDR3 DNA reads TGTGCCAGCAGTCAACAGGGCCCCGGGCAGCCCCAGCATTTT.